Shown below are 7 T cell receptor beta chains from a single sample sequenced in a study of spatial heterogeneity in lung cancer. The time point: sample taken at primary tumor resection. TCRdb analysed the 5' RACE reads with MiXCR anew, one entry per CDR3 protein. The table shows tens of thousands of distinct CDR3 sequences, with over 9.5% occurring only once. Source: PBMCs, taken at surgery. All receptors derive from a male donor with early-stage non-small cell lung cancer.

The rearrangement joins TRBV7-9 to TRBJ2-2; D unresolved. CDR1 and CDR2 from the germline V gene are SEHNR and FQNEAQ (reference sequence). The V and J ends lost 4 bases and 1 base respectively, with 10 bases between them. This CDR3 spans 15 amino acids. The CDR3 bases are TGTGCCAGCAGCTCAATCCCAGGGAACACCGGGGAGCTGTTTTTT. It specifies CASSSIPGNTGELFF.

This clonotype has ten or more counts. V and J are TRBV10-3 and TRBJ1-6, with a tentative D call TRBD1 (6 bases). Trimming shortened V by 0 bases and J by 7 bases, and 10 bases separated the two germline ends. The CDR3 is 15 residues long. Germline values: CDR1 ENHRY, CDR2 SYGVKD. The DNA for the CDR3 is TGTGCCATCAGTGAGTCTGGGGGGCGGAATTCACCCCTCCACTTT. Encoded protein: CAISESGGRNSPLHF.

This clonotype has a handful of counts. The chain has TRBV7-2 and TRBJ1-5; perhaps TRBD1 as D (6 bases). The CDR3 spans 15 residues. The V gene's germline CDR1 is SGHTA and CDR2 FQGNSA. With 4 bases removed from V and 2 bases from J, the gap between germline ends came to 12 bases. As DNA, the CDR3 is TGTGCCAGCAGCTCTCATCGGACAGGCAATCAGCCCCAGCATTTT. It encodes CASSSHRTGNQPQHF.

This clonotype was detected many times. The V and J genes are TRBV28 and TRBJ1-5, with 7 bases matching TRBD1. Germline V gene sequence: CDR1 MDHEN, CDR2 SYDVKM. The CDR3 runs 14 residues. J gave up 3 bases and V 5 bases, and 4 bases lay outside the gene matches. CDR3 in DNA: TGTGCCAGCAGTATCGGGACAGACAATCAGCCCCAGCATTTT. This sequence encodes CASSIGTDNQPQHF.

This clonotype has more than one count but fewer than ten. V gene TRBV6-5 combines with J gene TRBJ1-1; 9 bases agree with TRBD1. Germline V gene sequence: CDR1 MNHEY, CDR2 SVGAGI. V dropped 2 bases and J dropped 6; count of bases not matched to a gene: 4. The CDR3 covers 14 residues. The CDR3 sequence is CASSYGTGFAEAFF. For the CDR3, the DNA is TGTGCCAGCAGTTACGGGACAGGGTTTGCTGAAGCTTTCTTT.

There are a few counts of this clonotype. The chain recombines TRBV14 with TRBJ1-1; D unresolved. Germline CDR1 SGHDN, CDR2 FVKESK. The CDR3 spans 14 residues. The V gene lost 0 bases and the J gene lost 4 bases, with 9 bases spanning the gap. The CDR3 loop reads CASSQEVEGTEAFF. In nucleotides, the CDR3 is TGTGCCAGCAGCCAAGAGGTTGAAGGCACTGAAGCTTTCTTT.

The table lists this clonotype with many counts. This chain joins TRBV12-3 or TRBV12-4 and TRBJ2-3; no clear D. Trimming took 0 bases from V and 0 from J, leaving 10 bases between them. The CDR3 sequence is 16 residues long. In nucleotides, the CDR3 is TGTGCCAGCAGTTTAGCGCCAGGCATAAGCACAGATACGCAGTATTTT. It translates to CASSLAPGISTDTQYF.